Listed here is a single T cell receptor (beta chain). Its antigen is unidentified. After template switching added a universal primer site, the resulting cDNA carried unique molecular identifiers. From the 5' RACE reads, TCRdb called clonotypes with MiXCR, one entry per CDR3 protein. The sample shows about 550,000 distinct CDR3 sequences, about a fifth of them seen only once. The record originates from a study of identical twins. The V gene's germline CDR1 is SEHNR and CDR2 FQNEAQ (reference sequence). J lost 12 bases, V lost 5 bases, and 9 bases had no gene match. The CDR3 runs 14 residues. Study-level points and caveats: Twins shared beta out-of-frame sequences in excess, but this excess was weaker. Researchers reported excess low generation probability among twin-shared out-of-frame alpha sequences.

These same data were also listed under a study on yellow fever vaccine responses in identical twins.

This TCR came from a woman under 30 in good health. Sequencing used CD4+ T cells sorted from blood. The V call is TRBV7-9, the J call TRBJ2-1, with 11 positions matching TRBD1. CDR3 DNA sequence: TGTGCCAGCAGCCCGGGGACAGGGGGGTATGGGCAGTTCTTC. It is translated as CASSPGTGGYGQFF.